The source of this T cell receptor (beta chain) is a study of lymphopenia after photon versus proton radiotherapy. Method: immunoSEQ multiplex PCR; TCRdb's copy keeps in-frame clones and lacks some. The sample lists roughly 58,000 clones; roughly nine tenths were seen once. Findings and limits, study-wide: Oligoclonal CD8+ Temra expansion after nadir drove photon patients' diversity drop. Only patients who died were analyzed for survival; proton advantage is unproven.

The CDR3 is made up of 10 amino acids. Germline V gives CDR1 SGHTA, CDR2 FQGTGA. V was clipped by 11 bases and J by 10 bases; unmatched bases: 6. On this clone itself: The target antigen is unknown.

Sequencing used peripheral blood, obtained from a patient treated with proton-based radiotherapy. This TCR was recovered from an elderly man with esophageal cancer. This chain uses TRBV7-3 with TRBJ2-5, with 8 positions matching TRBD2. In DNA form, the CDR3 reads TGTGCCGGACCGGGGGGGATCCAGTACTTC. Translating gives CAGPGGIQYF.